The 19 T cell receptor beta chains presented below share a single source sample, sequenced in a study of blood T cell repertoires in COVID-19. Assay: immunoSEQ multiplex PCR; the TCRdb copy retains only in-frame clones and omits some. The table lists tens of thousands of clones, around four fifths of them singletons. The sequenced sample consisted of peripheral blood. These receptors all come from a human donor in a cohort sampled during active COVID-19.

The chain carries TRBV7-2 and TRBJ1-1, with D perhaps matching TRBD1 (6 bases). V was shortened by 3 bases and J by 4 bases, with 12 bases between the two germline ends. There are 14 residues in the CDR3. Germline CDR1 is SGHTA and CDR2 is FQGNSA. In DNA, the CDR3 is TGTGCCAGCAGCTTGGGGGGGCTTAGCACTGAAGCTTTCTTT. It codes for CASSLGGLSTEAFF.

V and J are TRBV10-3 and TRBJ2-2; TRBD1 matches 8 bases. There are 15 residues in the CDR3. Trimming took 6 bases from V and 1 from J; bases not matched to a gene: 4. The V gene's germline CDR1 is ENHRY and CDR2 SYGVKD. CDR3 sequence (DNA): TGTGCCATCAGCCAGGGGGCGGGGAACACCGGGGAGCTGTTTTTT. The encoded protein is CAISQGAGNTGELFF.

The J gene is TRBJ2-5, the V gene TRBV5-1, with a possible D match to TRBD1 (6 bases). Germline V gene lookup returns CDR1 SGHRS and CDR2 YFSETQ. The CDR3 length is 14 residues. V was trimmed by 4 bases and J by 2 bases, leaving 12 bases between them. This CDR3 is CASSTGQRQETQYF. The CDR3 DNA is TGCGCCAGCAGCACCGGACAGCGACAAGAGACCCAGTACTTC. Variable domain in full (rest from reference TRBV5-1 and TRBJ2-5): KAGVTQTPRYLIKTRGQQVTLSCSPISGHRSVSWYQQTPGQGLQFLFEYFSETQRNKGNFPGRFSGRQFSNSRSEMNVSTLELGDSALYLCASSTGQRQETQYFGPGTRLLVL.

There are a few counts of this clone. V is TRBV4-3 and J is TRBJ2-3; 11 bases line up with TRBD2. V lost 4 bases and J lost 4; bases outside the gene matches: 4. Germline CDR1 is LGHNA and CDR2 is YSLEER. This CDR3 has 15 residues. The CDR3 coding sequence is TGCGCCAGCAGCCCGGGACTAGCGGCGCCAGATACGCAGTATTTT. This encodes CASSPGLAAPDTQYF.

The V call is TRBV6-5, the J call TRBJ1-1; 9 bases are a match to TRBD1. CDR1 and CDR2 from the germline V gene are MNHEY and SVGAGI. The CDR3 is made up of 14 amino acids. Losses at the gene ends were 4 bases for V and 4 bases for J; bases not matched to a gene: 4. This CDR3 reads CASSSQGAGTEAFF. CDR3 bases: TGTGCCAGCAGTTCACAGGGGGCGGGCACTGAAGCTTTCTTT.

This chain uses TRBV5-6 with TRBJ1-4; the D gene is possibly TRBD1 (5 bases). The CDR3 extends over 14 amino acids. The germline gives CDR1 SGHDT, CDR2 YYEEEE. The germline V and J ends were trimmed by 2 bases and 3 bases, with 8 bases remaining between them. CDR3 sequence reads: CASSFGHANEKLFF. The CDR3 nucleotides read TGTGCCAGCAGCTTTGGACACGCTAATGAAAAACTGTTTTTT.

The rearrangement uses TRBV3-1 (or the pseudogene TRBV3-2) and TRBJ2-3; 8 nucleotides match TRBD2. Per germline, CDR1 LGHDT and CDR2 YNNKEL (reference sequence). V was pared by 4 bases and J by 15 bases, with 12 bases of the junction left unmatched. The CDR3 sequence is 13 residues long. The CDR3 loop is CASSREGLGVRYF. The CDR3 DNA sequence: TGTGCCAGCAGCCGAGAGGGACTAGGTGTTCGATATTTT.

This clone was counted a single time. The V call is TRBV30, the J call TRBJ1-4, with 7 bases aligning to TRBD1. The CDR3 contains 14 residues. The trim removed 4 bases at V and 5 bases at J, leaving 7 bases unmatched. Germline assignment: CDR1 GTSNPN and CDR2 SVGIG (reference sequence). The CDR3 loop is CAWKRQGGNEKLFF. The CDR3 region has the DNA TGTGCCTGGAAAAGACAGGGTGGGAATGAAAAACTGTTTTTT.

The chain employs TRBV6-5 and TRBJ2-7; TRBD2 is a possible D gene (6 bases). The CDR3 has 15 amino acids. The ends were cut back, 6 bases at V and 0 bases at J, with 15 bases in the middle. Per germline, CDR1 MNHEY and CDR2 SVGAGI. This CDR3 is CASSPTSRGSYEQYF. As DNA, the CDR3 is TGTGCCAGCAGCCCAACTAGCCGGGGCTCCTACGAGCAGTACTTC.

The chain links TRBV7-8 to TRBJ2-7; D might be TRBD1 (6 bases). Deletions cut 1 base from V and 7 bases from J, with 20 bases between. Germline loops: CDR1 SGHVS, CDR2 FQNEAQ. CDR3 length: 16 amino acids. CDR3 sequence: CASSLVLHTGTGEQYF. CDR3 nucleotides: TGTGCCAGCAGCTTAGTATTGCACACAGGGACGGGGGAGCAGTACTTC.

This clone was seen once. The rearrangement links TRBV24-1 to TRBJ2-3; TRBD1 is a possible D gene (5 bases). V was pared by 0 bases and J by 2 bases, with 8 bases between. Germline CDR1 KGHDR, CDR2 SFDVKD. The CDR3 is 15 amino acids. CDR3 in amino acids: CATSDLQGFTDTQYF. CDR3 DNA sequence: TGTGCCACCAGTGATTTGCAGGGATTCACAGATACGCAGTATTTT.

The rearrangement links TRBV20-1 to TRBJ2-3; tentatively, D is TRBD2 (5 bases). Germline CDR1 and CDR2: DFQATT and SNEGSKA (reference sequence). The CDR3 is 17 residues long. Trimming cost V 3 bases and J 1 base, with 20 bases left between them. CDR3 in amino acids: CSASASRPYKGTDTQYF. Here the CDR3 DNA reads TGCAGTGCTAGTGCTAGCAGACCCTATAAGGGCACAGATACGCAGTATTTT.

The chain carries TRBV28 and TRBJ2-2; 8 positions match TRBD1. The CDR3 consists of 15 residues. Germline V gene data show CDR1 as MDHEN and CDR2 as SYDVKM. The junction had 2 bases not matched to a gene; V was cut back by 4 bases and J by 1 base. The CDR3 sequence: CASSSGGRNTGELFF. The CDR3 DNA follows: TGTGCCAGCAGTTCAGGGGGCCGGAACACCGGGGAGCTGTTTTTT.

The V and J genes are TRBV2 and TRBJ2-5; possibly TRBD1 for D (5 bases). This CDR3 contains 14 residues. Per germline, CDR1 SNHLY and CDR2 FYNNEI. The ends were cut back, 5 bases at V and 1 base at J, with 11 bases in the middle. The CDR3 here is CASSYVDSQETQYF. The CDR3 bases are TGTGCCAGCAGTTACGTAGACAGCCAAGAGACCCAGTACTTC.

The chain combines TRBV5-5 with TRBJ2-7; possibly TRBD1 for D (6 bases). The CDR3 totals 14 residues. V was cut by 0 bases and J by 4 bases, with 11 bases left in between. Germline V gives CDR1 SGHKS, CDR2 YYEKEE (reference sequence). CDR3 region: CASSLAGTQYEQYF. The DNA for the CDR3 is TGTGCCAGCAGCTTGGCTGGGACACAATACGAGCAGTACTTC. The full variable domain, its missing parts supplied by reference TRBV5-5 and TRBJ2-7, is DAGVTQSPTHLIKTRGQQVTLRCSPISGHKSVSWYQQVLGQGPQFIFQYYEKEERGRGNFPDRFSARQFPNYSSELNVNALLLGDSALYLCASSLAGTQYEQYFGPGTRLTVT.

J is TRBJ2-7 and V is TRBV21-1; TRBD2 is taken as the D call from the table, unchecked against the DNA. TRBV21-1 is assigned pseudogene status. The CDR3 length is 17 residues. The DNA for the CDR3 is TGTGCCAGCAGCACCCCGAAGGAGCGGGGGGTGTCCTACGAGCAGTACTTC. This translates into CASSTPKERGVSYEQYF.

This chain connects TRBV4-1 to TRBJ2-4; 7 bases match TRBD2. This CDR3 is 14 amino acids long. In germline, CDR1 is MGHRA, CDR2 YSYEKL. The trim removed 1 base at V and 9 bases at J, leaving 6 bases unmatched. CDR3 loop: CASSQGGGVGIQYF. Here the CDR3 DNA reads TGCGCCAGCAGCCAAGGGGGGGGAGTCGGCATTCAGTACTTC.

The chain uses TRBV19 and TRBJ1-5, with D possibly TRBD1 on 5 matching bases. The ends were cut back, 1 base at V and 3 bases at J, with 16 bases in the middle. Germline lookup yields CDR1 LNHDA and CDR2 SQIVND (reference sequence). The CDR3 is 17 amino acids. CDR3 DNA sequence: TGTGCCAGTAGTATAGTAGGCGTCAGGGATTACAATCAGCCCCAGCATTTT. This gives the protein CASSIVGVRDYNQPQHF.

This chain uses TRBV5-1 with TRBJ1-4; D is uncertain. Trimming left V 0 bases short and J 6 bases short, with 6 bases between. CDR3 length equals 13 residues. Germline lookup yields CDR1 SGHRS and CDR2 YFSETQ. CDR3 in amino acids: CASSLANDEKLFF. The CDR3 DNA reads TGCGCCAGCAGCTTGGCCAATGATGAAAAACTGTTTTTT.